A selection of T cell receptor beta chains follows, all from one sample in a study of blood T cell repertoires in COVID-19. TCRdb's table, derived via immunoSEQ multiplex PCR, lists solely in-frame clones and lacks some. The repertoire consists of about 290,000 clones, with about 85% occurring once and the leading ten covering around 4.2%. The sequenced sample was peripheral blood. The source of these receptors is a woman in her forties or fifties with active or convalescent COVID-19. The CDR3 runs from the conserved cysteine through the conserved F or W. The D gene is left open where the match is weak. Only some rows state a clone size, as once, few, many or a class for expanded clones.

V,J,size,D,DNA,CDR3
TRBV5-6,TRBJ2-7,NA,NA,TGTGCCAGCAGCTCGGTCTTCGAGCAGTACTTC,CASSSVFEQYF
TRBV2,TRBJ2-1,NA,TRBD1,TGTGCCAGCAGAGACCGGGACAGGTTAGACAATGAGCAGTTCTTC,CASRDRDRLDNEQFF
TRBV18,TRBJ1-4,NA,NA,TGTGCCAGCTCACCACCGGGAGTAAGAGAAAAACTGTTTTTT,CASSPPGVREKLFF
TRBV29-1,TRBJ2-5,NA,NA,TGCAGCGTTGAGGCTGAGACCCAGTACTTC,CSVEAETQYF
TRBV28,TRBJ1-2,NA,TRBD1,TGTGCCAGCAGCTGGAGGGGGCATGGCTACACCTTC,CASSWRGHGYTF
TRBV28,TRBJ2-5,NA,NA,TGTGCCAGCAGTTTAGTTGCACAGGGAGAGACCCAGTACTTC,CASSLVAQGETQYF
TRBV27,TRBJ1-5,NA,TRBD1,TGTGCCAGCAGTTTAACAGGGGGGCATCAGCCCCAGCATTTT,CASSLTGGHQPQHF
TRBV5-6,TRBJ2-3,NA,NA,TGTGCCAGCAGCTCTAATTACCACAGGGTTTACACAGATACGCAGTATTTT,CASSSNYHRVYTDTQYF
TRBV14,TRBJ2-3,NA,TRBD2,TGTGCCAGCAGCCCTCGGGAGGGCCTAAGGAATACGCAGTATTTT,CASSPREGLRNTQYF
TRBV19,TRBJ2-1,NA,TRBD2,TGTGCCAGTAGTATCAGGCGGGAGGCCAATGAGCAGTTCTTC,CASSIRREANEQFF
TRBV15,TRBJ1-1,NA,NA,TGTGCCACCAGGAGACGGGCAGGGGACACTGAAGCTTTCTTT,CATRRRAGDTEAFF
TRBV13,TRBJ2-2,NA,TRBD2,TGTGCCAGCAGTCCTCCCCCCGGGACTAGAGGCACCGGGGAGCTGTTTTTT,CASSPPPGTRGTGELFF
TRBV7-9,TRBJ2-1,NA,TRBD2,TGTGCCAGCAGCTTAGCTAGCGGGAGGGCAGGGCTCTACAATGAGCAGTTCTTC,CASSLASGRAGLYNEQFF
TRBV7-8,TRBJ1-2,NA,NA,TGTGCCAGCAGCCGAAGGAGGGGCTACACCTTC,CASSRRRGYTF
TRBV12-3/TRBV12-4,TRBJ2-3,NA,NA,TGTGCCAGCAGTCGGACTTTAGATACGCAGTATTTT,CASSRTLDTQYF
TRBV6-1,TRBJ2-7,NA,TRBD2,TGTGCCAGCAGTGAAGCGGGAGGGTTCGAGCAGTACTTC,CASSEAGGFEQYF
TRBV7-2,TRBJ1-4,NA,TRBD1,TGTGCCAGCAGCCTCAGGGGGCGTAATGAAAAACTGTTTTTT,CASSLRGRNEKLFF
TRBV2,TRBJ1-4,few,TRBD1,TGTGCCAGCCTGTTCGACAGGGGAGGCGAAAAACTGTTTTTT,CASLFDRGGEKLFF
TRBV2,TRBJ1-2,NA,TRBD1,TGTGCCAGCAGTGGGACAGGGTACGGCTACACCTTC,CASSGTGYGYTF
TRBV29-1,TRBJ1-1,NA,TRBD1,TGCAGCGTTGAAGAGGGTCAGGGGGAAAAGGCTTTCTTT,CSVEEGQGEKAFF
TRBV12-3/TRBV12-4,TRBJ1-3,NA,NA,TGTGCCAGCAGTCGCCTCGAGAACATATATTTT,CASSRLENIYF
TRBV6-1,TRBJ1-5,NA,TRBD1,TGTGCCAGCAGTGAACGTGGACAGGGCAGGGGCCAGCCCCAGCATTTT,CASSERGQGRGQPQHF
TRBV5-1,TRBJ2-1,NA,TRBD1,TGCGCCAGCAGAGGGGACAGGGGGCCCAGCGGGAGCCGACGGGAGCAGTTCTTC,CASRGDRGPSGSRREQFF
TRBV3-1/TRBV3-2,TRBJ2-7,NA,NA,TGTGCCAGCAGCCACAGGGGAGGGTCCTACGAGCAGTACTTC,CASSHRGGSYEQYF
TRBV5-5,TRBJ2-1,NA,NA,TGTGCCAGCAGCTTGGTAGGGGACAATGAGCAGTTCTTC,CASSLVGDNEQFF
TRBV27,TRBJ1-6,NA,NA,TGTGCCAGCAGTTCGGGCCTGGAGGTTCTACATTCACCCCTCCACTTT,CASSSGLEVLHSPLHF
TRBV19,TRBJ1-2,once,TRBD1,TGTGCCAGTAGTATCAGCTTGCGTCAGGGGGCGTTGGGCTACACCTTC,CASSISLRQGALGYTF
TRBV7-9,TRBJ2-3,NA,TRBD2,TGTGCCAGCAGCACCCTCAGCGGGAGTAGAGGAGATACGCAGTATTTT,CASSTLSGSRGDTQYF
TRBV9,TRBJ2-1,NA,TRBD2,TGTGCCAGCAGCGGACCGGGAGGGCCCTCTGAGCAGTTCTTC,CASSGPGGPSEQFF
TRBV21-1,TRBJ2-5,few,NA,TGTGCCGCCTACCTCTACAGGGGAAGAAAGACCCAGTACTTC,CAAYLYRGRKTQYF
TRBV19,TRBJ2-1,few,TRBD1,TGTGCCACTCATTCCCAGGGACAGGCATACAATGAGCAGTTCTTC,CATHSQGQAYNEQFF